This T cell receptor (beta chain) was profiled in a study of T cells in Graves' hyperthyroidism and ophthalmopathy. This clonotype was observed many times. TCR beta CDR3 sequences were amplified from RNA transcripts. The HTBI primer set was used in a first-round RT-PCR of the TCR CDR3. TCRdb independently ran MiXCR on the multiplex PCR reads; one entry per CDR3 protein. The sample shows approximately 400,000 distinct CDR3 sequences, approximately 14% of them seen only once. The trim removed 3 bases at V and 0 bases at J, leaving 4 bases unmatched. The CDR3 runs to 15 residues. The sample taken for sequencing was blood. The chain links TRBV12-3 or TRBV12-4 to TRBJ2-7; 8 nucleotides line up with TRBD2. The origin of this receptor is a woman aged 18-29 years with Graves' hyperthyroidism. CDR3 coding DNA: TGTGCCAGCAGTTTTGTAGCGGGGAGCTCCTACGAGCAGTACTTC. The encoded protein is CASSFVAGSSYEQYF.